This is a list of T cell receptor beta chains from one sample in a study of blood T cell repertoires in COVID-19. TCRdb keeps only in-frame clones here, not all; method: immunoSEQ multiplex PCR. The table shows 250,000 or so clones, with about nine tenths occurring only once. The sample taken for sequencing was peripheral blood. These receptors all come from a man in his forties or fifties with active or convalescent COVID-19. Both conserved end residues are part of each CDR3.

>TRBJ2-2|TRBV6-4
CASSDGTNTGELFF
>TRBJ2-1|TRBV27
CASSGRGSSYNEQFF
>TRBJ2-2|TRBV5-1
CASSSMGAHIGELFF
>TRBJ2-5|TRBV6-6
CASSFLSGGSSETQYF
>TRBJ2-1|TRBV19
CASSIFGQNNEQFF
>TRBJ2-7|TRBV24-1
CATSDPGTGEQYF
>TRBJ1-2|TRBV5-6
CASSLVAETYGYTF
>TRBJ1-3|TRBV11-3
CASSSGVSGNTIYF
>TRBJ1-2|TRBV4-1
CASSQDGGYPSGYTF
>TRBJ2-7|TRBV19
CASSGVKTSGMYEQYF
>TRBJ2-7|TRBV6-5
CASSRTSGSGAEQYF
>TRBJ1-1|TRBV5-1
CASSLAPIAEAFF
>TRBJ2-6|TRBV3-1/TRBV3-2
CASSQETSKVSGANVLTF
>TRBJ1-2|TRBV6-6
CASSQGQPTSRYTF
>TRBJ1-2|TRBV11-2
CASSNSAGGDGYTF
>TRBJ2-7|TRBV10-3
CAISDSDRIPYEQYF
>TRBJ1-4|TRBV24-1
CATSDLEQGEEKLFF
>TRBJ2-3|TRBV9
CASSVGPGGTTDTQYF
>TRBJ2-3|TRBV18
CASSPRGPPTDTQYF
>TRBJ2-1|TRBV6-5
CASYGGNEQFF
>TRBJ1-2|TRBV19
CASSIAASDLYGYTF
>TRBJ1-2|TRBV7-9
CASSAGDRASHGYTF
>TRBJ1-3|TRBV7-6
CASSSPVGTTSGNTIYF
>TRBJ2-2|TRBV12-3/TRBV12-4
CASSLYPGELFF
>TRBJ2-7|TRBV15
CATSTLYEQYF
>TRBJ2-3|TRBV29-1
CSVEDSAGGLSADTQYF
>TRBJ2-1|TRBV11-3
CASSPWTGEGEQFF
>TRBJ1-4|TRBV7-9
CASSSPGHHNEKLFF
>TRBJ2-3|TRBV20-1
CSASWASTDTQYF
>TRBJ1-1|TRBV19
CATPGSGTGGEITEAFF
>TRBJ1-3|TRBV7-9
CASSLPSGGNTIYF
>TRBJ1-5|TRBV19
CASSHGPGQPQHF
>TRBJ1-6|TRBV18
CASSPIGQENSPLHF
>TRBJ2-7|TRBV27
CASSSFSVVRSYEQYF